These T cell receptor beta chains were read from a single sample in a study of cytomegalovirus exposure and HLA in healthy donors. Here immunoSEQ multiplex PCR was the method, and the copy in TCRdb shows in-frame clones only, minus some. Of about 120,000 clones in the sample, roughly 80% were seen once. The sample taken for sequencing was PBMCs. These receptor sequences come from a woman in her twenties or thirties in good health and CMV-seropositive. The CDR3 runs from the conserved cysteine through the conserved F or W. A D gene is named only where the DNA matches it firmly. Some rows have no size entry. The others give once, few or many, or a class for an expanded clone.

>14|NA|TRBV5-1|TRBJ2-2|TRBD1
CASSSGQGGGELFF
TGCGCCAGCAGCTCCGGACAGGGTGGCGGGGAGCTGTTTTTT
>15|NA|TRBV19|TRBJ2-3|NA
CASSKKTGWSDTQYF
TGTGCCAGTAGTAAAAAGACAGGCTGGTCAGATACGCAGTATTTT
>13|NA|TRBV7-6|TRBJ1-5|NA
CASSLGANQPQHF
TGTGCCAGCAGCTTAGGGGCCAATCAGCCCCAGCATTTT
>14|few|TRBV7-2|TRBJ2-3|NA
CASKLGDATDTQYF
TGTGCCAGCAAGCTAGGGGATGCCACAGATACGCAGTATTTT
>18|NA|TRBV4-1|TRBJ1-1|NA
CASSQDLLLLSVNTEAFF
TGCGCCAGCAGCCAAGATCTGCTCCTCCTTTCGGTGAACACTGAAGCTTTCTTT
>15|NA|TRBV25-1|TRBJ1-6|NA
CASSKGPGNNSPLHF
TGTGCCAGCAGTAAGGGGCCAGGGAATAATTCACCCCTCCACTTT
>15|NA|TRBV7-8|TRBJ2-3|NA
CASSFLTRAADTQYF
TGTGCCAGCAGCTTTCTGACGCGTGCGGCTGATACGCAGTATTTT
>16|NA|TRBV7-3|TRBJ2-5|NA
CASSSQGGVRRETQYF
TGTGCCAGCAGCTCTCAAGGGGGTGTAAGGAGGGAGACCCAGTACTTC
>14|once|TRBV5-6|TRBJ2-5|NA
CASSDRDTQETQYF
TGTGCCAGCAGCGATCGGGACACCCAAGAGACCCAGTACTTC
>15|NA|TRBV5-1|TRBJ2-1|NA
CASSSQVLFYNEQFF
TGCGCCAGCAGCTCACAGGTACTCTTCTACAATGAGCAGTTCTTC
>12|NA|TRBV6-1|TRBJ2-1|NA
CASSTLRGTQFF
TGTGCCAGCAGTACCCTTCGCGGGACGCAGTTCTTC
>15|few|TRBV5-6|TRBJ2-1|TRBD2
CASSFTGLASHEQFF
TGTGCCAGCAGTTTCACGGGACTAGCGAGCCATGAGCAGTTCTTC
>15|NA|TRBV18|TRBJ1-1|TRBD1
CASSPQLTGGTEAFF
TGTGCCAGCTCACCGCAGTTGACAGGGGGGACTGAAGCTTTCTTT
>16|few|TRBV7-2|TRBJ2-5|TRBD2
CASSSLAGGTQETQYF
TGTGCCAGCAGCTCTCTAGCGGGGGGAACACAAGAGACCCAGTACTTC
>15|NA|TRBV7-2|TRBJ2-1|TRBD2
CASSTQTSGGAAQFF
TGTGCCAGCAGCACCCAAACTAGCGGGGGGGCGGCGCAGTTCTTC
>17|NA|TRBV15|TRBJ1-1|NA
CATSRDVGGPKGMEAFF
TGTGCCACCAGCAGAGATGTGGGGGGGCCCAAAGGTATGGAAGCTTTCTTT
>16|NA|TRBV5-1|TRBJ1-1|NA
CASSLGVGTPNTEAFF
TGCGCCAGCAGCTTGGGGGTCGGGACACCGAACACTGAAGCTTTCTTT
>14|NA|TRBV19|TRBJ2-3|TRBD1
CASRQGSGTDTQYF
TGTGCCAGCCGACAGGGGTCGGGGACAGATACGCAGTATTTT
>13|NA|TRBV14|TRBJ1-1|NA
CASSRNMNTEAFF
TGTGCCAGCAGCCGAAACATGAACACTGAAGCTTTCTTT
>14|NA|TRBV7-6|TRBJ1-1|TRBD1
CASSAGTGNTEAFF
TGTGCCAGCAGCGCCGGGACAGGGAACACTGAAGCTTTCTTT
>18|once|TRBV4-2|TRBJ2-2|NA
CASSQELPSKPQGGELFF
TGTGCCAGCAGCCAAGAGCTCCCTTCTAAGCCCCAGGGCGGGGAGCTGTTTTTT
>12|NA|TRBV7-9|TRBJ2-7|NA
CASSLGGGEQYF
TGTGCCAGCAGCTTAGGTGGAGGCGAGCAGTACTTC
>12|NA|TRBV28|TRBJ1-6|NA
CASSLRDSPLHF
TGTGCCAGCAGTTTACGTGATTCACCCCTCCACTTT
>14|NA|TRBV2|TRBJ1-2|NA
CASSVRTGFSGYTF
TGTGCCAGCAGTGTACGAACAGGGTTCTCTGGCTACACCTTC
>11|few|TRBV20-1|TRBJ1-2|NA
CSAPQGSGYTF
TGCAGTGCCCCGCAGGGCTCGGGCTACACCTTC
>15|once|TRBV7-2|TRBJ2-2|TRBD1
CASSGTGAPTGELFF
TGTGCCAGCTCGGGGACAGGGGCCCCCACCGGGGAGCTGTTTTTT
>13|NA|TRBV29-1|TRBJ2-7|NA
CSVGGGQTYEQYF
TGCAGCGTTGGTGGCGGCCAAACCTACGAGCAGTACTTC
>17|once|TRBV28|TRBJ2-1|NA
CASSSLRTAHSYNEQFF
TGTGCCAGCAGTTCATTGAGGACAGCCCACTCCTACAATGAGCAGTTCTTC
>15|NA|TRBV2|TRBJ2-5|TRBD2
CASSETTGGLGTQYF
TGTGCCAGCAGTGAAACGACGGGGGGGTTGGGGACCCAGTACTTC
>14|few|TRBV4-1|TRBJ2-7|TRBD1
CASSQARGPYEQYF
TGCGCCAGCAGCCAAGCCAGGGGGCCCTACGAGCAGTACTTC
>15|NA|TRBV13|TRBJ1-6|TRBD1
CASSLGDREGSPLHF
TGTGCCAGCAGCTTAGGGGACAGGGAGGGTTCACCCCTCCACTTT
>13|NA|TRBV2|TRBJ2-5|TRBD2
CASSEASGGSQYF
TGTGCCAGCAGTGAGGCTAGCGGGGGTAGCCAGTACTTC
>15|few|TRBV27|TRBJ2-3|TRBD1
CASSSRQGSTDTQYF
TGTGCCAGCAGTTCCCGACAGGGGAGCACAGATACGCAGTATTTT
>14|NA|TRBV7-9|TRBJ1-1|TRBD1
CASSWGQKNTEAFF
TGTGCCAGCAGCTGGGGACAGAAGAACACTGAAGCTTTCTTT
>14|NA|TRBV5-6|TRBJ1-6|NA
CASSLFGYNSPLHF
TGTGCCAGCAGCTTGTTCGGGTATAATTCACCCCTCCACTTT
>14|NA|TRBV9|TRBJ2-1|NA
CASSVGRVTDEQFF
TGTGCCAGCAGCGTAGGTCGGGTCACGGATGAGCAGTTCTTC
>13|NA|TRBV28|TRBJ1-3|NA
CASSRDKGNTIYF
TGTGCCAGCAGCCGCGACAAGGGAAACACCATATATTTT
>11|few|TRBV4-1|TRBJ1-1|NA
CASSQNFVAFF
TGCGCCAGCAGCCAAAACTTCGTAGCTTTCTTT
>15|once|TRBV4-3|TRBJ1-6|NA
CASSPRTENNSPLHF
TGCGCCAGCAGCCCCCGGACAGAAAATAATTCACCCCTCCACTTT
>12|NA|TRBV4-2|TRBJ2-7|NA
CASSQAGYEQYF
TGTGCCAGCAGCCAAGCCGGCTACGAGCAGTACTTC
>11|NA|TRBV6-5|TRBJ1-1|NA
CASSTLTEAFF
TGTGCCAGCAGCACTTTGACTGAAGCTTTCTTT
>15|once|TRBV5-8|TRBJ2-7|TRBD1
CASSLVGTGSYEQYF
TGTGCCAGCAGCTTGGTCGGGACAGGGTCCTACGAGCAGTACTTC
>16|NA|TRBV5-1|TRBJ2-3|TRBD2
CASSLVSGDPPPTQYF
TGCGCCAGCAGCTTGGTTAGCGGGGACCCCCCACCTACGCAGTATTTT
>16|NA|TRBV25-1|TRBJ1-1|NA
CASRPQGKGMNTEAFF
TGTGCCAGCCGTCCTCAGGGGAAGGGGATGAACACTGAAGCTTTCTTT
>19|NA|TRBV28|TRBJ1-6|TRBD1
CASRLAGQAYNPRGSPLHF
TGTGCCAGCAGGCTTGCGGGACAGGCGTATAATCCTCGGGGTTCACCCCTCCACTTT
>12|NA|TRBV7-8|TRBJ1-4|NA
CASGNRVEKLFF
TGTGCCAGCGGAAATCGGGTGGAAAAACTGTTTTTT
>16|NA|TRBV5-1|TRBJ2-3|TRBD2
CASSFTSGGATDTQYF
TGCGCCAGCAGCTTCACTAGCGGAGGGGCCACAGATACGCAGTATTTT
>12|once|TRBV7-9|TRBJ2-1|NA
CASSVPTSILFF
TGTGCCAGCAGCGTCCCGACTAGTATACTGTTCTTC
>13|NA|TRBV12-5|TRBJ2-5|NA
CASGRDRLETQYF
TGTGCTAGTGGCCGAGACAGATTAGAGACCCAGTACTTC
>15|NA|TRBV4-1|TRBJ2-7|NA
CASSHQQGGTYEQYF
TGCGCCAGCAGCCATCAACAGGGGGGGACCTACGAGCAGTACTTC
>17|few|TRBV4-3|TRBJ1-3|NA
CASSQDLADVAGNTIYF
TGCGCCAGCAGCCAAGATCTGGCAGATGTTGCTGGAAACACCATATATTTT
>15|NA|TRBV4-2|TRBJ2-7|NA
CASSQDATGRDEQYF
TGTGCCAGCAGCCAAGACGCCACAGGGCGCGACGAGCAGTACTTC